The 13 T cell receptor beta chains reported below all come from one sample, sequenced in a study of response to subunit inactivated influenza vaccine. From the RT-PCR reads, TCRdb called clonotypes with MiXCR, one entry per CDR3 protein. The repertoire includes hundreds of thousands of distinct CDR3 sequences, about 10% of them detected once, and about 9.4% sits in the top ten. Specimen: PBMCs from blood, collected on the day of vaccination. These receptors originate from a man aged 45-65 years who received an inactivated influenza vaccine.

In this sample, this clonotype turned up a few times. This chain links TRBV2 with TRBJ2-1, with a possible D match to TRBD1 (5 bases). CDR1 is SNHLY and CDR2 is FYNNEI in the germline V gene. The germline V and J ends were trimmed by 7 bases and 6 bases, with 13 bases remaining between them. This CDR3 comprises 13 residues. The CDR3, as DNA: TGTGCCAGCACTTTTCAGGGCCCCAATGAGCAGTTCTTC. Its translation is CASTFQGPNEQFF.

The V gene is TRBV6-5, the J gene TRBJ2-1; TRBD2 agrees at 10 bases. Germline V lookup: CDR1 MNHEY, CDR2 SVGAGI. The J segment lost 6 bases and the V segment lost 2 bases, leaving 4 bases of the junction unmatched. The CDR3 length is 15 residues. The CDR3 DNA is TGTGCCAGCAGTTACGGGGCTAGCGGGGGCAATGAGCAGTTCTTC. It specifies CASSYGASGGNEQFF.

The CDR3 spells CASSPTRDRATEAFF. The CDR3 coding sequence is TGTGCCAGCAGCCCTACCCGGGACAGGGCGACTGAAGCTTTCTTT. The rearrangement uses TRBV11-2 and TRBJ1-1; 9 bases line up with TRBD1. The CDR3 is 15 amino acids. The germline CDR1 and CDR2 sequences are SGHAT and FQNNGV. V shed 5 bases and J 5 bases; nucleotides not matched to a gene: 9.

This clonotype was found many times. V usage is TRBV12-3 or TRBV12-4 and J usage is TRBJ2-5; D is ambiguous. V dropped 8 bases and J dropped 2 bases, with 15 bases sitting between them. The CDR3 contains 14 residues. In DNA form, the CDR3 reads TGTGCCAGCGCGAGGCGTGATACACAAGAGACCCAGTACTTC. It codes for CASARRDTQETQYF.

This chain joins TRBV6-5 and TRBJ1-1, with D hard to call. This CDR3 spans 14 amino acids. CDR1 is MNHEY and CDR2 is SVGAGI in the germline V gene. Trimming stripped 0 bases from V and 2 bases from J, with 7 bases between. CDR3 bases: TGTGCCAGCAGTTACTCAAATTTAAACACTGAAGCTTTCTTT. Its protein is CASSYSNLNTEAFF.

The sample holds a few counts of this clonotype. The V gene is TRBV15, the J gene TRBJ2-1, with 10 nucleotides matching TRBD2. The CDR3 is made up of 17 amino acids. Trimming at V came to 4 bases and at J to 7 bases, leaving 13 bases not matched to a gene. Per germline, CDR1 LNHNV and CDR2 YYDKDF (reference sequence). This chain's CDR3 is CATSTTSLAGNPNEQFF. The DNA for the CDR3 is TGTGCCACCAGCACAACCTCACTAGCGGGGAATCCAAATGAGCAGTTCTTC.

This chain uses TRBV18 with TRBJ1-1; no firm D call. Per the germline V gene, CDR1 is KGHSH and CDR2 is LQKENI. The CDR3 covers 15 residues. The V end was cut by 0 bases, the J end by 1 base, with 9 bases between. CDR3 residues: CASSPPVSQNTEAFF. CDR3 sequence (DNA): TGTGCCAGCTCACCACCAGTCAGTCAGAACACTGAAGCTTTCTTT. Supplemented by reference TRBV18 and TRBJ1-1, the full variable domain reads NAGVMQNPRHLVRRRGQEARLRCSPMKGHSHVYWYRQLPEEGLKFMVYLQKENIIDESGMPKERFSAEFPKEGPSILRIQQVVRGDSAAYFCASSPPVSQNTEAFFGQGTRLTVV.

There are a few counts of this clonotype. The chain employs TRBV5-6 and TRBJ2-7; D ambiguous. The V end was cut by 3 bases, the J end by 2 bases, with 9 bases between. The CDR3 covers 13 residues. Germline assignment: CDR1 SGHDT and CDR2 YYEEEE. The CDR3 DNA reads TGTGCCAGCAGCTCGGTAGCCCCCTACGAGCAGTACTTC. Protein: CASSSVAPYEQYF. The full variable domain, in which reference TRBV5-6 and TRBJ2-7 provide the parts outside the CDR3, is DAGVTQSPTHLIKTRGQQVTLRCSPKSGHDTVSWYQQALGQGPQFIFQYYEEEERQRGNFPDRFSGHQFPNYSSELNVNALLLGDSALYLCASSSVAPYEQYFGPGTRLTVT.

This clonotype was found many times. The chain links TRBV5-6 to TRBJ2-1; the D gene is possibly TRBD2 (7 bases). This CDR3 spans 14 amino acids. Germline V gene lookup returns CDR1 SGHDT and CDR2 YYEEEE. Trimming stripped 4 bases from V and 5 bases from J, with 13 bases between. The CDR3 DNA sequence: TGTGCCAGCAGCCCGGTCGGGGGGCACAATGAGCAGTTCTTC. Translated: CASSPVGGHNEQFF.

This clonotype was counted at least ten times. This chain joins TRBV25-1 and TRBJ2-7, with D possibly matching TRBD2 (5 bases). Germline V gene sequence: CDR1 MGHDK, CDR2 SYGVNS. V was shortened by 6 bases and J by 3 bases, with 24 bases between the two germline ends. The CDR3 sequence is 17 residues long. CDR3 residues: CASSARAGSNSNYEQYF. The CDR3 DNA reads as TGTGCCAGCAGCGCCCGGGCGGGTAGTAACTCGAACTACGAGCAGTACTTC.

This clonotype was seen only a few times. This sequence joins TRBV6-1 and TRBJ2-5, with a possible D match to TRBD2 (5 bases). The ends were cut back, 7 bases at V and 5 bases at J, with 14 bases in the middle. CDR3 length: 13 residues. Germline-derived CDR1 and CDR2 are MNHNS and SASEGT. The CDR3 bases are TGTGCCAGCACCTCCCCCGGGGTGGAGACCCAGTACTTC. This gives the protein CASTSPGVETQYF.

This clonotype was seen a few times. This chain uses TRBV6-2 or TRBV6-3 with TRBJ2-1, with D maybe TRBD2 (7 bases). The CDR3 is 14 amino acids. The V end was cut by 6 bases, the J end by 8 bases, with 17 bases between. The germline V gene encodes CDR1 MNHEY and CDR2 SVGEGT. The DNA of the CDR3 is TGTGCCAGCAGCTCGCAGGGGAGGGGTGATGAGCAGTTCTTC. Translated, it gives CASSSQGRGDEQFF.

The gene calls are TRBV4-1 and TRBJ1-1, with D perhaps TRBD1 (6 bases). Trimming removed 0 bases from V and 8 bases from J, with 10 bases in between. Germline assignment: CDR1 MGHRA and CDR2 YSYEKL. CDR3 length: 13 amino acids. The CDR3 region is CASSQDPTGEAFF. The DNA of the CDR3 is TGCGCCAGCAGCCAAGATCCGACAGGCGAAGCTTTCTTT.